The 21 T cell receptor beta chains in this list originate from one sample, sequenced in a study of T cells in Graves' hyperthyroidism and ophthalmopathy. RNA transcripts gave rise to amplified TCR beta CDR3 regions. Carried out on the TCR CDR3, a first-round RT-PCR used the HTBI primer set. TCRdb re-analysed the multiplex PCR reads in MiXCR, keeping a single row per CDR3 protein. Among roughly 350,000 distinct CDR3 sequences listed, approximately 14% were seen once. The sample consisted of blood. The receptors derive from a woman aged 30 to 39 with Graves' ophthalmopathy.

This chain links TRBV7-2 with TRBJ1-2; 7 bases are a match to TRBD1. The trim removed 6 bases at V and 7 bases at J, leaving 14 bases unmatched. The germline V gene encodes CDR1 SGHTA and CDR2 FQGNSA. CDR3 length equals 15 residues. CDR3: CASRRLQGDPFGYTF. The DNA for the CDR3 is TGTGCCAGCAGACGACTCCAGGGGGACCCTTTTGGCTACACCTTC.

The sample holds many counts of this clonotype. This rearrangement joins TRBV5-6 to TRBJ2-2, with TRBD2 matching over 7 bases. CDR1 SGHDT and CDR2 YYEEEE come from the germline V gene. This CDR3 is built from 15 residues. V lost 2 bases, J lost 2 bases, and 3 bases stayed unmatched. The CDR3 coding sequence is TGTGCCAGCAGCTTAGCGGGGATTAACACCGGGGAGCTGTTTTTT. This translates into CASSLAGINTGELFF.

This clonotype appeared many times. CDR3 sequence (DNA): TGTGCCAGTACCGAAGAAGAGGGAAACTACAATGAGCAGTTCTTC. Translation: CASTEEEGNYNEQFF. J is TRBJ2-1 and V is TRBV6-1, with D possibly being TRBD2 (5 bases). Trimming took 9 bases from V and 3 from J, leaving 18 bases between them. CDR3 length: 15 residues. Germline loops: CDR1 MNHNS, CDR2 SASEGT.

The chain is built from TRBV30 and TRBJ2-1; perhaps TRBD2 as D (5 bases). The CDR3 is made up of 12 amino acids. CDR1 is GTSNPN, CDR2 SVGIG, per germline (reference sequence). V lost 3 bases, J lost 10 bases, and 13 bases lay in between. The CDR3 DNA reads TGTGCCTGGAGGAGCGAAAGGAGGGAGCAGTTCTTC. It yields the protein CAWRSERREQFF.

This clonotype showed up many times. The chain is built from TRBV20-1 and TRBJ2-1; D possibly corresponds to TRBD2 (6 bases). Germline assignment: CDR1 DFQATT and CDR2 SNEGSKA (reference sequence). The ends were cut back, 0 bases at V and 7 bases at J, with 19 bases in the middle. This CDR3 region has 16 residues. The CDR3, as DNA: TGCAGTGCTAGAGATCGTTACCTAGCGAATTCTAATGAGCAGTTCTTC. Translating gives CSARDRYLANSNEQFF.

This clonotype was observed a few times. For the CDR3, the DNA is TGTGCCAGCAGCCAAGACAGAGACACCACCAATTCACCCCTCCACTTT. It codes for CASSQDRDTTNSPLHF. The chain uses TRBV4-2 and TRBJ1-6, with D unclear. The germline gives CDR1 LGHNA, CDR2 YNFKEQ. Trimming shortened V by 0 bases and J by 7 bases, and 13 bases separated the two germline ends. This CDR3 is 16 amino acids long.

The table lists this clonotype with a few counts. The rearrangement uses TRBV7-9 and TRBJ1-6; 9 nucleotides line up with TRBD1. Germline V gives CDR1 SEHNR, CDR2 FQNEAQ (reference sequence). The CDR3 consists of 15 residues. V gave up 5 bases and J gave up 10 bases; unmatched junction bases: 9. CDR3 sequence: CASSVSGQGLSPLHF. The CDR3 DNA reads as TGTGCCAGCAGCGTATCGGGACAGGGATTATCACCCCTCCACTTT.

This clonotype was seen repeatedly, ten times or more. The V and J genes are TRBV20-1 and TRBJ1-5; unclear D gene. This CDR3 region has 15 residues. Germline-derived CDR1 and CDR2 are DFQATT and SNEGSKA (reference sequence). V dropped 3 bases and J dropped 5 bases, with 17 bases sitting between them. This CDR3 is CSASSGGRGYQPQHF. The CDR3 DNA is TGCAGTGCTAGTTCAGGAGGCCGAGGGTATCAGCCCCAGCATTTT.

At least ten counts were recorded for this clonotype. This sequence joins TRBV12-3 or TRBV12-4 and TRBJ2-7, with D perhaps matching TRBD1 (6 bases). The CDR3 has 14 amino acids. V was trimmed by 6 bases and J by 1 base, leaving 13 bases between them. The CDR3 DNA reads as TGTGCCAGCAGCTCGGGACACGGGTCCTACGAGCAGTACTTC. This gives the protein CASSSGHGSYEQYF.

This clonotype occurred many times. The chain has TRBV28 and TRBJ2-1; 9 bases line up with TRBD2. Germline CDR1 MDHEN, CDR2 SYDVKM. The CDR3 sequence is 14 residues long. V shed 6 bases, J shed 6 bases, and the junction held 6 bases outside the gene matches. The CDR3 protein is CASSLAGSGNEQFF. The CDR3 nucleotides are TGTGCCAGCAGCCTAGCGGGGTCTGGCAATGAGCAGTTCTTC. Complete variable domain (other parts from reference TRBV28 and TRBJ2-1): DVKVTQSSRYLVKRTGEKVFLECVQDMDHENMFWYRQDPGLGLRLIYFSYDVKMKEKGDIPEGYSVSREKKERFSLILESASTNQTSMYLCASSLAGSGNEQFFGPGTRLTVL.

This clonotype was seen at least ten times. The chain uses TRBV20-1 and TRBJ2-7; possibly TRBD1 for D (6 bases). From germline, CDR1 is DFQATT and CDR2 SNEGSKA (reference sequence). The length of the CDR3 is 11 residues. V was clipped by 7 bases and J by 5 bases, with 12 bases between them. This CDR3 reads CSVTAGDEQYF. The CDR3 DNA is TGCAGTGTTACAGCAGGGGACGAGCAGTACTTC.

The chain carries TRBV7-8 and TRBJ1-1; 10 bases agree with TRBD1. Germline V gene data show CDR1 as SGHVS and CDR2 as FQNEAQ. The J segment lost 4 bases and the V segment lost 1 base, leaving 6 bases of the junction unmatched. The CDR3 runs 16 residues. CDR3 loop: CASSLEVGQGITEAFF. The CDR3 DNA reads TGTGCCAGCAGCTTAGAAGTGGGACAGGGGATCACTGAAGCTTTCTTT. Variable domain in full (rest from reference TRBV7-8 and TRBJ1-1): GAGVSQSPRYKVAKRGQDVALRCDPISGHVSLFWYQQALGQGPEFLTYFQNEAQLDKSGLPSDRFFAERPEGSVSTLKIQRTQQEDSAVYLCASSLEVGQGITEAFFGQGTRLTVV.

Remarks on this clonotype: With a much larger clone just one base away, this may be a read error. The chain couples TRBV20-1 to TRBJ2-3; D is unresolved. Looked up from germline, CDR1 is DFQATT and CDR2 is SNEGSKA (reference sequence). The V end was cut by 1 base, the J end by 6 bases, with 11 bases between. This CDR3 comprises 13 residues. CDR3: CSARVGWVDTQYF. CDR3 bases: TGCAGTGCTAGAGTAGGTTGGGTGGATACGCAGTATTTT.

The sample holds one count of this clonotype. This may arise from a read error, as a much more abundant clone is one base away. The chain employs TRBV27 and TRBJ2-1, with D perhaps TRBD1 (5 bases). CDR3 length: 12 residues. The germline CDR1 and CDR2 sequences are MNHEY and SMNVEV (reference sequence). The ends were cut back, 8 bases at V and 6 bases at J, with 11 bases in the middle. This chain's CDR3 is CASWQGSNEQFF. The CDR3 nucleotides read TGTGCCAGCTGGCAGGGTAGCAATGAGCAGTTCTTC.

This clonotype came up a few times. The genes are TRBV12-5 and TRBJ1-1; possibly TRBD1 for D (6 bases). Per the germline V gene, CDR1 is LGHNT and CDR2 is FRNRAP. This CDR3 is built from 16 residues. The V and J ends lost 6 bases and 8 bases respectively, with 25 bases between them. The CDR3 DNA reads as TGTGCTAGTGGCGCAAACACAAACAGGGCCCCGGCGGAAGCTTTCTTT. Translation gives CASGANTNRAPAEAFF. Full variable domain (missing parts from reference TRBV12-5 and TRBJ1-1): DARVTQTPRHKVTEMGQEVTMRCQPILGHNTVFWYRQTMMQGLELLAYFRNRAPLDDSGMPKDRFSAEMPDATLATLKIQPSEPRDSAVYFCASGANTNRAPAEAFFGQGTRLTVV.

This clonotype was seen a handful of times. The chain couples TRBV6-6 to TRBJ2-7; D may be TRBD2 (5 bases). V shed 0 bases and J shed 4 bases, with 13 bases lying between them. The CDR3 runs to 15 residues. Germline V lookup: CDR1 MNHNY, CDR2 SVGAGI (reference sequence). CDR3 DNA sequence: TGTGCCAGCAGTTACTCGACTGCCGAGGGTTACGAGCAGTACTTC. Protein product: CASSYSTAEGYEQYF.

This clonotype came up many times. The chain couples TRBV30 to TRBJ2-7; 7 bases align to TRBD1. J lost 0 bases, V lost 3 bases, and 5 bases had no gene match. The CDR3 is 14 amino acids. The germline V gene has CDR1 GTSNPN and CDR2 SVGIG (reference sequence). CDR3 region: CAWRRQGFSYEQYF. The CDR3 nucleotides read TGTGCCTGGAGAAGACAGGGTTTCTCCTACGAGCAGTACTTC.

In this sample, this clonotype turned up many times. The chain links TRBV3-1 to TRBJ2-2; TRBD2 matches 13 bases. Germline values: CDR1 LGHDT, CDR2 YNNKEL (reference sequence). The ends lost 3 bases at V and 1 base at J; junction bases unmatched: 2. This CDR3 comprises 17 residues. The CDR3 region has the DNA TGTGCCAGCAGCCAGACTAGCGGGGGGATGAACACCGGGGAGCTGTTTTTT. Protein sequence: CASSQTSGGMNTGELFF.

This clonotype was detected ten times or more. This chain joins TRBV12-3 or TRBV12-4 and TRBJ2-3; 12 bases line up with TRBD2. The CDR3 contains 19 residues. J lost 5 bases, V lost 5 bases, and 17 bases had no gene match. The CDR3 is CASSPGTSGSRGSKDTQYF. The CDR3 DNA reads TGTGCCAGCAGTCCAGGGACTAGCGGGTCGCGGGGTTCTAAAGATACGCAGTATTTT.

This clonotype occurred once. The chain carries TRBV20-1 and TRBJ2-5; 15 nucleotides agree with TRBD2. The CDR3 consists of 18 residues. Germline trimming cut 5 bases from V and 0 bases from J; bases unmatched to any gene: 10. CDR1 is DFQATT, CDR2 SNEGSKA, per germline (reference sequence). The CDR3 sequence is CSAPTGTSGGPNQETQYF. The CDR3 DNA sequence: TGCAGTGCTCCTACCGGGACTAGCGGGGGGCCCAACCAAGAGACCCAGTACTTC.

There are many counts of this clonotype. The CDR3 protein is CSVERWQDTQETQYF. DNA of the CDR3: TGCAGCGTTGAGAGATGGCAGGACACCCAAGAGACCCAGTACTTC. The chain recombines TRBV29-1 with TRBJ2-5; the D gene is possibly TRBD1 (5 bases). Germline values: CDR1 SQVTM, CDR2 ANQGSEA. Trimming left V 3 bases short and J 1 base short, with 15 bases between. There are 15 residues in the CDR3. The full variable domain, in which reference TRBV29-1 and TRBJ2-5 provide the parts outside the CDR3, is SAVISQKPSRDICQRGTSLTIQCQVDSQVTMMFWYRQQPGQSLTLIATANQGSEATYESGFVIDKFPISRPNLTFSTLTVSNMSPEDSSIYLCSVERWQDTQETQYFGPGTRLLVL.